This T cell receptor (beta chain) is drawn from a study of beta chain features in type 1 diabetes. V was trimmed by 2 bases and J by 2 bases, leaving 12 bases between them. The CDR3 is 15 residues long. Germline assignment: CDR1 SGHAT and CDR2 FQDESV (reference sequence). Sequencing targeted expressed TCRB transcripts, as all isolated RNA had been reverse transcribed. The protocol was immunoSEQ multiplex PCR, while the TCRdb copy is restricted to in-frame clones and leaves out a portion. This table has 330,000 or so clones, around 20% appearing once. The receptor was derived from a woman aged 18-29 years in good health. Sequenced sample: naive CD4+ T cells from blood. The chain recombines TRBV11-1 with TRBJ2-5; TRBD2 might be the D (5 bases). In DNA form, the CDR3 reads TGTGCCAGCAGCTTAAATCGGGGAAGGCAAGAGACCCAGTACTTC. It yields the protein CASSLNRGRQETQYF.